Presented here are 21 T cell receptor beta chains from one specimen sequenced in a study of response to subunit inactivated influenza vaccine (dated by TCRdb to between 2017 and 2018). In light of the paper, this sample's time point label describes: 45 days after influenza vaccine administration. Libraries were made using RT-PCR. The sequencer listed for this sample is Illumina HiSeq 2500. TCRdb trimmed public reads at Q25 via fastp, called clones via MiXCR and kept in-frame beta chains. A single entry per CDR3 protein holds the most common genes and DNA from its merged rows. The sample table holds approximately 500,000 distinct CDR3 sequences, of which approximately 13% were seen once. Jointly, the top ten make up 10% to 15% of the sample. Sequenced here: PBMCs from blood, sampled more than 35 days after vaccination. These receptors came from a man aged 50 to 59 who received an inactivated influenza vaccine. Donor details come from another sample of the same person, matched by shared clones.

This clonotype was seen many times. V usage is TRBV4-2 and J usage is TRBJ1-4; no definite D call. The CDR3 spans 14 residues. The V gene lost 2 bases and the J gene lost 4 bases, with 8 bases spanning the gap. The germline CDR1 and CDR2 sequences are LGHNA and YNFKEQ. CDR3 protein: CASSQLGHNEKLFF. The DNA for the CDR3 is TGTGCCAGCAGCCAATTGGGCCATAATGAAAAACTGTTTTTT.

This clonotype turned up a few times. The V gene is TRBV7-2, the J gene TRBJ2-2; weak D call: TRBD2 (5 bases). The germline V gene has CDR1 SGHTA and CDR2 FQGNSA. The CDR3 has 15 residues. Deletions cut 1 base from V and 8 bases from J, with 14 bases between. CDR3 in amino acids: CASSLDWTAVGELFF. The CDR3 DNA is TGTGCCAGCAGCTTAGATTGGACTGCTGTGGGGGAGCTGTTTTTT.

In regard to this clonotype: Being one base from a much bigger clone, this may be a read error. The chain joins TRBV18 to TRBJ2-7, with 14 nucleotides matching TRBD2. The CDR3 has 14 residues. Germline V gene sequence: CDR1 KGHSH, CDR2 LQKENI. CDR3 amino acids: CASTPTSGRGEQYF. The CDR3 nucleotides are TGTGCCAGCACACCGACTAGCGGGAGGGGTGAGCAGTACTTC.

This clonotype has only a few counts. This sequence joins TRBV5-6 and TRBJ2-4, with D tentatively TRBD1 or TRBD2 (5 bases each). Deletions cut 4 bases from V and 10 bases from J, with 18 bases between. The CDR3 sequence is 14 residues long. The V gene's germline CDR1 is SGHDT and CDR2 YYEEEE. The DNA of the CDR3 is TGTGCCAGCAGCCCCCCGGCGAGGGGCGAAATTCAGTACTTC. Translation: CASSPPARGEIQYF.

This clonotype occurred a few times. The chain couples TRBV20-1 to TRBJ2-1; D not resolved. The V and J ends lost 8 bases and 4 bases respectively, with 9 bases between them. Germline assignment: CDR1 DFQATT and CDR2 SNEGSKA (reference sequence). The CDR3 runs to 11 residues. Here the CDR3 reads CSSPGYNEQFF. In DNA, the CDR3 is TGCAGTTCTCCCGGGTACAATGAGCAGTTCTTC.

This clonotype turned up a few times. The J gene is TRBJ1-5, the V gene TRBV6-1, with D possibly TRBD1 on 5 matching bases. Trimming removed 6 bases at V and 1 base at J, with 16 bases between. This CDR3 has 16 amino acids. CDR1 and CDR2 (germline): MNHNS, SASEGT. Written as DNA, the CDR3 is TGTGCCAGCAGCAGAAGCAGGGTCCGAAGCAATCAGCCCCAGCATTTT. Translation: CASSRSRVRSNQPQHF.

The V call is TRBV28, the J call TRBJ1-1, with a weak D call TRBD1 (6 bases). This CDR3 region has 15 residues. Trimming took 6 bases from V and 1 from J, leaving 15 bases between them. CDR1 and CDR2 (germline): MDHEN, SYDVKM. DNA of the CDR3: TGTGCCAGCAGACCTTCCGGGACACCGAACACTGAAGCTTTCTTT. Protein: CASRPSGTPNTEAFF.

The rearrangement joins TRBV7-2 to TRBJ2-7; 10 bases fit TRBD1. The ends lost 5 bases at V and 7 bases at J; junction bases unmatched: 8. The CDR3 consists of 14 residues. Germline V CDR1 and CDR2: SGHTA, FQGNSA. CDR3 sequence reads: CASSTRDRGREQYF. The CDR3 DNA is TGTGCCAGCAGCACCCGCGACAGGGGGCGAGAGCAGTACTTC.

The rearrangement links TRBV6-2 or TRBV6-3 to TRBJ2-5, with 8 bases matching TRBD2. This CDR3 comprises 17 residues. V gave up 0 bases and J gave up 6 bases; unmatched junction bases: 12. The germline V gene encodes CDR1 MNHEY and CDR2 SVGEGT. CDR3 in amino acids: CASSYSKTSDLVKTQYF. Written as DNA, the CDR3 is TGTGCCAGCAGTTACTCGAAGACTAGCGATCTGGTGAAGACCCAGTACTTC.

This sequence joins TRBV7-8 and TRBJ2-7, with 7 bases fitting TRBD1. The CDR3 runs to 15 residues. Losses at the gene ends were 5 bases for V and 5 bases for J; bases not matched to a gene: 12. Germline CDR1 is SGHVS and CDR2 is FQNEAQ. Written as DNA, the CDR3 is TGTGCCAGCAGCCTCGGCCAGGGGGTGATCCACGAGCAGTACTTC. This gives the protein CASSLGQGVIHEQYF. The whole variable domain, filled in from reference TRBV7-8 and TRBJ2-7, reads GAGVSQSPRYKVAKRGQDVALRCDPISGHVSLFWYQQALGQGPEFLTYFQNEAQLDKSGLPSDRFFAERPEGSVSTLKIQRTQQEDSAVYLCASSLGQGVIHEQYFGPGTRLTVT.

The chain has TRBV29-1 and TRBJ2-1, with 7 bases identical to TRBD1. Germline V CDR1 and CDR2: SQVTM, ANQGSEA. The junction had 12 bases not matched to a gene; V was cut back by 4 bases and J by 0 bases. The CDR3 has 17 amino acids. This CDR3 reads CSVGPLGQPSSYNEQFF. DNA of the CDR3: TGCAGCGTTGGACCTTTGGGACAGCCGAGCTCCTACAATGAGCAGTTCTTC.

The chain has TRBV5-1 and TRBJ1-3; D possibly corresponds to TRBD1 (6 bases). V was pared by 2 bases and J by 0 bases, with 9 bases between. The CDR3 sequence is 15 residues long. The germline gives CDR1 SGHRS, CDR2 YFSETQ. The CDR3 region has the DNA TGCGCCAGCAGCTTAACAGGGATCTCTGGAAACACCATATATTTT. It encodes CASSLTGISGNTIYF.

This clonotype was seen only a few times. For the CDR3, the DNA is TGTGCCAGCAGAACTTACGGGAGAGGAGATACGCAGTATTTT. Its translation: CASRTYGRGDTQYF. The rearrangement joins TRBV27 to TRBJ2-3; possible D gene TRBD2, 6 bases. CDR1 is MNHEY and CDR2 is SMNVEV in the germline V gene (reference sequence). The CDR3 covers 14 residues. The V end lost 6 bases, the J end lost 5 bases, and 15 bases lay between the germline ends.

The rearrangement uses TRBV5-1 and TRBJ2-3, with 12 bases that match TRBD1. This CDR3 is built from 17 residues. Germline CDR1 and CDR2: SGHRS and YFSETQ. V was pared by 4 bases and J by 4 bases, with 10 bases of the junction left unmatched. The CDR3 region is CASSRRSGQGASDTQYF. In DNA form, the CDR3 reads TGCGCCAGCAGCCGAAGGTCGGGACAGGGGGCTTCAGATACGCAGTATTTT.

This clonotype occurred many times. The gene calls are TRBV29-1 and TRBJ2-7; tentatively, D is TRBD2 (6 bases). The germline V gene has CDR1 SQVTM and CDR2 ANQGSEA. The CDR3 extends over 14 amino acids. Trimming pared 1 base from V and 4 bases from J, leaving 14 bases between. The CDR3 DNA reads as TGCAGCGTTGAAGTTAGCGGCCAGGGATACGAGCAGTACTTC. This codes for CSVEVSGQGYEQYF.

This clonotype was recorded only once. The J gene is TRBJ2-2, the V gene TRBV3-1; 9 positions match TRBD2. Germline trimming cut 0 bases from V and 6 bases from J; bases unmatched to any gene: 14. Germline CDR1 and CDR2: LGHDT and YNNKEL (reference sequence). The CDR3 runs to 19 residues. This CDR3 reads CASSQDRARSGRPPGELFF. CDR3 in DNA: TGTGCCAGCAGCCAAGATCGGGCAAGGAGCGGGAGGCCACCCGGGGAGCTGTTTTTT. Full variable domain (remainder filled in from reference TRBV3-1 and TRBJ2-2): DTAVSQTPKYLVTQMGNDKSIKCEQNLGHDTMYWYKQDSKKFLKIMFSYNNKELIINETVPNRFSPKSPDKAHLNLHINSLELGDSAVYFCASSQDRARSGRPPGELFFGEGSRLTVL.

The chain carries TRBV3-1 and TRBJ2-1; 9 bases are a match to TRBD2. Germline lookup yields CDR1 LGHDT and CDR2 YNNKEL (reference sequence). The CDR3 loop spans 16 amino acids. V lost 4 bases, J lost 4 bases, and 8 bases stayed unmatched. Here the CDR3 reads CASSPEPGLAYNEQFF. CDR3 nucleotides: TGTGCCAGCAGCCCGGAGCCGGGACTAGCTTACAATGAGCAGTTCTTC.

This clonotype was seen a few times. The chain joins TRBV7-9 to TRBJ2-1; a weak D match, TRBD2 (5 bases). Trimming cost V 8 bases and J 5 bases, with 13 bases left between them. From germline, CDR1 is SEHNR and CDR2 FQNEAQ (reference sequence). The CDR3 length is 13 residues. The CDR3 region has the DNA TGTGCCAGCCACCTTCGGGGAAACAATGAGCAGTTCTTC. It encodes CASHLRGNNEQFF.

The DNA of the CDR3 is TGTGCCAGCAGTGAATTCTGGACAGGAAAACAAGAGACCCAGTACTTC. This sequence encodes CASSEFWTGKQETQYF. The chain couples TRBV25-1 to TRBJ2-5, with 7 bases identical to TRBD1. The J segment lost 2 bases and the V segment lost 1 base, leaving 7 bases of the junction unmatched. Germline V gene data show CDR1 as MGHDK and CDR2 as SYGVNS. This CDR3 spans 16 amino acids.

Only a few counts were recorded for this clonotype. The rearrangement joins TRBV7-2 to TRBJ2-5; 7 nucleotides agree with TRBD1. CDR1 is SGHTA, CDR2 FQGNSA, per germline. Trimming at V came to 3 bases and at J to 0 bases, leaving 7 bases not matched to a gene. This CDR3 is 16 amino acids long. The CDR3 loop reads CASSFGTVIYQETQYF. As DNA, the CDR3 is TGTGCCAGCAGCTTCGGGACAGTGATATACCAAGAGACCCAGTACTTC.

Many counts were recorded for this clonotype. The chain combines TRBV29-1 with TRBJ1-2, with 8 bases that match TRBD1. Trimming at V came to 4 bases and at J to 7 bases, leaving 5 bases not matched to a gene. The germline V gene has CDR1 SQVTM and CDR2 ANQGSEA. The CDR3 loop spans 12 amino acids. CDR3 amino acids: CSVADRVSGYTF. In DNA, the CDR3 is TGCAGCGTTGCGGACAGGGTTTCTGGCTACACCTTC. Full variable domain (remainder filled in from reference TRBV29-1 and TRBJ1-2): SAVISQKPSRDICQRGTSLTIQCQVDSQVTMMFWYRQQPGQSLTLIATANQGSEATYESGFVIDKFPISRPNLTFSTLTVSNMSPEDSSIYLCSVADRVSGYTFGSGTRLTVV.